The TCR beta chain described here comes from a study of CD8 T cells in ankylosing spondylitis (TCRdb year 2017). Turning to the overall study: The study set out to find disease-linked TCR variants by profiling T cell receptor beta repertoires in ankylosing spondylitis patients and healthy donors. Peripheral blood was sampled, and synovial fluid was additionally collected from ankylosing spondylitis patients. The whole study cohort included 108 healthy donors and under 30 ankylosing spondylitis patients.

On this clonotype: Its target antigen remains unknown. The sample holds no much larger clone one base away, and base qualities are not on file.

V drops 1 base and J drops 3 bases, leaving 7 bases in between. The CDR3, from cysteine to phenylalanine, totals 14 residues. The DNA shown is the 42-base CDR3, in frame from base 1. The sequencer was an Illumina HiSeq 2500. TCR beta libraries were prepared by quantitative 5'-RACE with molecular barcodes. The authors processed their data as follows. Disease-linked TCR variants were identified with a new computational method built on a probabilistic model of VDJ rearrangement. TCRdb applied fastp at Q25 and MiXCR to the public reads, then kept only in-frame beta chains. Records with the same CDR3 protein are collapsed into one entry carrying the most frequent genes and DNA. TCRdb, not the authors, supplied the V and J calls. The sample table shows fewer than 550,000 distinct CDR3 sequences, and roughly 5.2% are seen once. Of the sample, roughly 3.5% falls within the top ten clones. Findings and caveats that apply to the study as a whole: Blood from ankylosing spondylitis patients appeared to be characterized by a TCR beta motif composed of roughly 8 highly homologous amino acid variants. In peripheral blood, the disease-linked clones were found at relatively low frequencies and had a CD8+ phenotype. According to the report, matched synovial fluid samples from ankylosing spondylitis patients were significantly enriched for the disease-linked clones. Some motif variants were previously reported in synovial fluid and blood of reactive arthritis patients, suggesting common disease-initiation mechanisms.

The chain is encoded by TRBV12-3 or TRBV12-4 joined to TRBJ1-5, with TRBD1 perhaps the D gene, on 5 matching bases. Sequences were obtained from blood, either unsorted or a sorted T cell fraction (not recorded which). The TCR comes from a male donor with ankylosing spondylitis. The CDR3 reads CASSLGQINQPQHF. DNA sequence: TGTGCCAGCAGTTTAGGACAGATCAATCAGCCCCAGCATTTT.